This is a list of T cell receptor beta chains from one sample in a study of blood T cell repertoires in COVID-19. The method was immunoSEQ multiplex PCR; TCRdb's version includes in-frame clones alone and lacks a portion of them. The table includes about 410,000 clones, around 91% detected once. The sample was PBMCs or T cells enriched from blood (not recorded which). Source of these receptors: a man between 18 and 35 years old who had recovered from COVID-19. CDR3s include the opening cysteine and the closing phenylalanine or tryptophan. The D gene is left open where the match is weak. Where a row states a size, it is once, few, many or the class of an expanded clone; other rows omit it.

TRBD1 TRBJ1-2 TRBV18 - TGTGCCAGCTCACCAGAATCGGACAGGTCCTCAAGTCGCTACACCTTC CASSPESDRSSSRYTF
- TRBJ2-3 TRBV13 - TGTGCCAGCAGCTTACGCAGGGGAGATACGCAGTATTTT CASSLRRGDTQYF
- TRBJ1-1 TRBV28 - TGTGCCAGCAGCCCCCCAGGGAACACTGAAGCTTTCTTT CASSPPGNTEAFF
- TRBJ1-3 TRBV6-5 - TGTGCCAGCAGCCACGTAGTAATTCCTGGAAACACCATATATTTT CASSHVVIPGNTIYF
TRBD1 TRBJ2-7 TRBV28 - TGTGCCAGCTTCGGACAGGCAACCTACGAGCAGTACTTC CASFGQATYEQYF
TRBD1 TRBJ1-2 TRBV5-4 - TGTGCCAGCAGCTTGGCGGGACAGCGCTATGGCTACACCTTC CASSLAGQRYGYTF
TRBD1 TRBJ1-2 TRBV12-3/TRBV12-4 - TGTGCCAGCAGACAGGGGGCGGGCGGCTACACCTTC CASRQGAGGYTF
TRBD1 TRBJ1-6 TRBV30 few TGTGCCTGGAGTCGAGGGGGCGATTCACCCCTCCACTTT CAWSRGGDSPLHF
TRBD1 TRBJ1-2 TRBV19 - TGTGCCAGTTGGGACAGGGTGATAGTTGGCTACACCTTC CASWDRVIVGYTF
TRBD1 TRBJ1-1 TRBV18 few TGTGCCAGCTCACGGACAGGGGGCACTGAAGCTTTCTTT CASSRTGGTEAFF
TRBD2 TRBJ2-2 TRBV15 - TGTGCCACCAGCAGTCAGGGCGGGAGGGCTGTGATCGGGGAGCTGTTTTTT CATSSQGGRAVIGELFF
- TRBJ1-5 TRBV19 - TGTGCCAGTAGTATCCTAGGTCGATATAGCAATCAGCCCCAGCATTTT CASSILGRYSNQPQHF
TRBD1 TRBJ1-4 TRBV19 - TGTGCCAGTAGTATAGTGGACAGGTTAAATGAAAAACTGTTTTTT CASSIVDRLNEKLFF
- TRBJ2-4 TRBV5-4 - TGTGCCAGCAGCTTTGGGGGGGCACCCAGCATTCAGTACTTC CASSFGGAPSIQYF
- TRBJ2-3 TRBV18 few TGTGCCAGCTCACCGGGCCTCACAGATACGCAGTATTTT CASSPGLTDTQYF
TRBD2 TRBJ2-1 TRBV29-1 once TGCAGCGTTCTTGGCGGGAGAGGGGACAATGAGCAGTTCTTC CSVLGGRGDNEQFF
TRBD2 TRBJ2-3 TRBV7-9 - TGTGCCAGCAGGTCTGGGGATGGGCTAGCGGGCACAGATACGCAGTATTTT CASRSGDGLAGTDTQYF
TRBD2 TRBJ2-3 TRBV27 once TGTGCCAGCATCCCTAACGCGGGAGAGAGCACAGATACGCAGTATTTT CASIPNAGESTDTQYF
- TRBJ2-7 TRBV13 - TGTGCCAGCAGCTTCAGGGTTAATCGCGAGCAGTACTTC CASSFRVNREQYF
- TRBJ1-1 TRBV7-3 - TGTGCCAGCAGCCCACTACTTCCTCGGGAAGCTTTCTTT CASSPLLPREAFF
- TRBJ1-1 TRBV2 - TGTGCCAGCAACAACAGGGTCTCGAACACTGAAGCTTTCTTT CASNNRVSNTEAFF
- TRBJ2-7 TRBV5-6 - TGTGCCAGCAGCTTGTACGGTAACTACGAGCAGTACTTC CASSLYGNYEQYF
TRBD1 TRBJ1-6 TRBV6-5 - TGTGCCAGCAGAGGGACAGGCTATTCACCCCTCCACTTT CASRGTGYSPLHF
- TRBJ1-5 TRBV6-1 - TGTGCCAGCAGTGAATCGGAGGGGTTCTTCAATCAGCCCCAGCATTTT CASSESEGFFNQPQHF
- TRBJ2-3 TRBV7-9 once TGTGCCAGCAGCCCCGGGACATCTAGCACAGATACGCAGTATTTT CASSPGTSSTDTQYF
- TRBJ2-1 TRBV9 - TGTGCCAGCAGCGTAGATACTACCATCCGGAATGAGCAGTTCTTC CASSVDTTIRNEQFF
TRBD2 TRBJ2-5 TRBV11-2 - TGTGCCAGCAGCTTCAGCGGGGGTGGGAGGGAGACCCAGTACTTC CASSFSGGGRETQYF
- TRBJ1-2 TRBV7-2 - TGTGCCAGCAGCTATCTGGGCGGGGGGATTAACTATGGCTACACCTTC CASSYLGGGINYGYTF
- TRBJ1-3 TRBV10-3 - TGTGCCATCAGTGAGTCTAGGGGTTCTGGAAACACCATATATTTT CAISESRGSGNTIYF
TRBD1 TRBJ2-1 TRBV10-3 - TGTGCCATCAGTACACAGGGGAATGAGCAGTTCTTC CAISTQGNEQFF
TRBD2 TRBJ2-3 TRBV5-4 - TGTGCCAGCAGCTTGAAAGGCGGGAGTAGTACAGATACGCAGTATTTT CASSLKGGSSTDTQYF
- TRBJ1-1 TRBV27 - TGTGCCAGCAGGGGCGCGGGCGGAGCTTTCTTT CASRGAGGAFF
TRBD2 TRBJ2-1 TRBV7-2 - TGTGCCAGCAGGGCGGGACTAGCGGGAGTGAATGAGCAGTTCTTC CASRAGLAGVNEQFF
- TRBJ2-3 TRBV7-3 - TGTGCCAGCAGCGCGGGGGCCACAGATACGCAGTATTTT CASSAGATDTQYF
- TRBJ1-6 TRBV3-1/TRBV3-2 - TGTGCCAGCAGCCAATATTCGGGAGCTGTCGATAATTCACCCCTCCACTTT CASSQYSGAVDNSPLHF
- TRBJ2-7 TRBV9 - TGTGCCAGCAGCGTAGCCCACGCGCCCTACGAGCAGTACTTC CASSVAHAPYEQYF
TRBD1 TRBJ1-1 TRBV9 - TGTGCCAGCAGCGTAGGGGGACAGGGGAATGAAGCTTTCTTT CASSVGGQGNEAFF